This T cell receptor beta chain originates from a study of regulatory T cells in long-lasting Graves disease. J gave up 2 bases and V 3 bases, and 4 bases lay outside the gene matches. This CDR3 is 14 amino acids long. CDR1 DFQATT and CDR2 SNEGSKA come from the germline V gene (reference sequence). General study findings and limits: Possibly, accuracy suffered from the small sample size. Clonotypes that were public and shared totalled 2,500 to 3,000 in persistent patients versus about 1,000 in new patients.

Arm-PCR of CDR3 regions and iRepertoire HTBI primers were used to build TCR beta libraries. Each CDR3 protein is one row after TCRdb ran MiXCR on the multiplex PCR reads. Of around 250,000 distinct CDR3 sequences listed, around 20% are singletons. This clonotype was picked up many times. Its antigen is unknown. As for time point: newly diagnosed GD, antithyroid drugs for less than 3 months. Extracted RNA from PBMCs served as the source of the TCR library. This chain uses TRBV20-1 with TRBJ2-7; the match to TRBD2 covers 10 bases. The clonotype comes from a female donor with Graves disease. Sequenced material: peripheral blood mononuclear cells (PBMCs), taken at new diagnosis, from a patient treated with antithyroid drugs. This CDR3 is CSARGLAWAYEQYF. The CDR3 DNA is TGCAGTGCTAGGGGACTAGCGTGGGCCTACGAGCAGTACTTC.